The present entry profiles one T cell receptor (beta chain) with its context. The germline V gene encodes CDR1 SGHTA and CDR2 FQGNSA. This CDR3 spans 15 amino acids. V lost 3 bases and J lost 0, with 8 bases in between. The table came from immunoSEQ multiplex PCR; TCRdb's copy has only in-frame clones and leaves some out. The sample holds fewer than 1.6 million clones; 98% are singletons and the top ten take approximately 0.4%. This specimen comes from a study of shared clonotypes between healthy human individuals. V is TRBV7-2 and J is TRBJ2-2, with unresolved D. The specimen was naive CD4+ T cells sorted from blood. Subset defined: CD45RA+ positively selected. This clonotype was obtained from a man aged 25 to 40 in good health. DNA of the CDR3: TGTGCCAGCAGCTTGTCCCAGGCGAACACCGGGGAGCTGTTTTTT. Protein sequence: CASSLSQANTGELFF. The variable domain in full, completed from reference TRBV7-2 and TRBJ2-2, reads GAGVSQSPSNKVTEKGKDVELRCDPISGHTALYWYRQSLGQGLEFLIYFQGNSAPDKSGLPSDRFSAERTGGSVSTLTIQRTQQEDSAVYLCASSLSQANTGELFFGEGSRLTVL.